This is a list of T cell receptor beta chains from one sample in a study of CD8 T cells in Susac syndrome. TCRdb called the immunoSEQ multiplex PCR reads again in MiXCR, with one record for every CDR3 protein. The sample records about 180,000 distinct CDR3 sequences, about 94% being singletons. Sequenced: CD4+ T cells from PBMCs. Receptors were obtained from a human donor with multiple sclerosis. The CDR3 runs from the conserved cysteine through the conserved F or W. Each record gives: V gene, D gene, clone size, J gene, CDR3 DNA, CDR3 protein. The D gene is left open where the match is weak. Not every row has a clone size; where given, it reads once, few, many or a size class.

>TRBV20-1|NA|NA|TRBJ1-2
TGCAGTGCTAGAGATGGGTTTGGCTACACCTTC
CSARDGFGYTF
>TRBV2|NA|NA|TRBJ1-4
TGTGCCAGCAAGGACAGCAATTATAATGAAAAACTGTTTTTT
CASKDSNYNEKLFF
>TRBV20-1|NA|NA|TRBJ2-5
TGCAGTGCTAGCGGAGACCTCCAAGAGACCCAGTACTTC
CSASGDLQETQYF
>TRBV5-4|NA|NA|TRBJ1-2
TGTGCCAGCAGCTCCAGGGGCGGGTATGGCTACACCTTC
CASSSRGGYGYTF
>TRBV27|NA|NA|TRBJ1-1
TGTGCCAGCAGTTCCTCCCGCCTTAGACAGGAGAGGACTTTCTTT
CASSSSRLRQERTFF
>TRBV30|NA|NA|TRBJ2-2
TGTGCCTGGAGAGGAACAGGGAACACCGGGGAGCTGTTTTTT
CAWRGTGNTGELFF
>TRBV4-2|NA|NA|TRBJ2-3
TGTGCCAGCTCCCGCTGGGCAGATACGCAGTATTTT
CASSRWADTQYF
>TRBV27|NA|once|TRBJ1-6
TGTGCCAGCAGTTCCAGGGTTCTCAATAATTCACCCCTCCACTTT
CASSSRVLNNSPLHF
>TRBV3-1|NA|NA|TRBJ2-7
TGTGCCAGCAGCCAACGAGAAAAAGGGACCTACGAGCAGTACTTC
CASSQREKGTYEQYF
>TRBV9|TRBD2|NA|TRBJ2-5
TGTGCCAGCAGCGCTTCCGGGGGGGCGGAGACCCAGTACTTC
CASSASGGAETQYF
>TRBV29-1|TRBD1|NA|TRBJ1-1
TGCAGCGCTGGGGGACAGGGAACAATGAACAAGGGGAAAGCTTTCTTT
CSAGGQGTMNKGKAFF
>TRBV29-1|NA|NA|TRBJ2-1
TGCAGCGTTGGTGGCTCAGTTAAGTGGTTCTTC
CSVGGSVKWFF
>TRBV5-1|NA|NA|TRBJ2-5
TGCGCCAGCAGCTTGGGCAGAATGTACCAAGAGACCCAGTACTTC
CASSLGRMYQETQYF
>TRBV20-1|NA|NA|TRBJ2-2
TGCAGTGCCCCGGTACCGACGAACACCGGGGAGCTGTTTTTT
CSAPVPTNTGELFF
>TRBV20-1|NA|NA|TRBJ2-6
TGCAGTGCGCGGCGGCGCTCTGGGGCCAACGTCCTGACTTTC
CSARRRSGANVLTF
>TRBV29-1|TRBD1|NA|TRBJ1-2
TGCAGCGTTGGGGGACAGGTGATTGGCTACACCTTC
CSVGGQVIGYTF
>TRBV28|TRBD1|NA|TRBJ1-2
TGTGCCAGCAGTACCGGGACAGACTATGGCTACACCTTC
CASSTGTDYGYTF
>TRBV3-1|TRBD1|NA|TRBJ2-1
TGTGCCAGCAGCCCAGGACAGGGTAGATATGAGCAGTTCTTC
CASSPGQGRYEQFF
>TRBV30|NA|NA|TRBJ2-2
TGTGCCTGGAGTGTACTCACCGGGGAGCTGTTTTTT
CAWSVLTGELFF
>TRBV24-1|NA|NA|TRBJ2-1
TGTGCCACCAGTGCCGTTGGTTGGTCGGATCGCAATGAGCAGTTCTTC
CATSAVGWSDRNEQFF
>TRBV6-5|TRBD1|NA|TRBJ2-2
TGTGCCAGCAGTTCGGGACAGCCCACCGGGGAGCTGTTTTTT
CASSSGQPTGELFF